This T cell receptor (beta chain) appears in the sequencing data of a study of cytotoxic CD8 clonotypes in ibrutinib-treated CLL. Study information: Outcomes included roughly 24 partial and 2 complete responses; after median around 5.5 years, around 15 stayed remitted and about twelve progressed. The study's findings and limits: At the start, clonality exceeded age-matched healthy donors and followed circulating CD8+ T-cell counts. Under treatment, the uncommon public clonotypes either contracted or remained stable. Sustained-remission and progressing patients diverged in sampling times.

On this clone: Its antigen is undetermined.

Some clones are missing from TCRdb's copy, which holds only in-frame ones; the method was immunoSEQ multiplex PCR. This table has around 91,000 clones, around 84% appearing once. The sequence was obtained from a human donor with chronic lymphocytic leukemia. The sequencing here drew on PBMCs, taken before ibrutinib treatment.

CDR3 amino acids: CASSLAGRITDTQYF. CDR3 in DNA: TGCGCCAGCAGCTTAGCCGGGAGAATCACAGATACGCAGTATTTT. The V and J genes are TRBV5-1 and TRBJ2-3, with D possibly matching TRBD2 (6 bases). CDR1 and CDR2 (germline): SGHRS, YFSETQ. The CDR3 loop spans 15 amino acids. Trimming cost V 2 bases and J 2 bases, with 12 bases left between them. The variable domain in full, with the rest retrieved from reference TRBV5-1 and TRBJ2-3, is KAGVTQTPRYLIKTRGQQVTLSCSPISGHRSVSWYQQTPGQGLQFLFEYFSETQRNKGNFPGRFSGRQFSNSRSEMNVSTLELGDSALYLCASSLAGRITDTQYFGPGTRLTVL.